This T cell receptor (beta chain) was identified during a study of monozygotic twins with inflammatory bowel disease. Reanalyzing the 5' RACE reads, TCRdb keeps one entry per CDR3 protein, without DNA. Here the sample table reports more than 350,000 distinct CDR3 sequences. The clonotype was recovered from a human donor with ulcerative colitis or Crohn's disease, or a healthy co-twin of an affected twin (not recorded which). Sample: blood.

Here the CDR3 reads CASSQEGSGRANEKLFF. The chain carries TRBV4-1 and TRBJ1-4. Germline CDR1 MGHRA, CDR2 YSYEKL. This CDR3 contains 17 residues.